This T cell receptor (beta chain) was recovered during a study of spatial heterogeneity in lung cancer. Stated time point: blood at routine non-recurrence follow-up after resection. TCRdb itself ran the 5' RACE reads through MiXCR, one entry per CDR3 protein. The table has roughly 24,000 distinct CDR3 sequences, around 9.6% seen once. The sequences come from PBMCs, collected at follow-up. This sequence was found in a male donor with early-stage non-small cell lung cancer.

The chain's CDR3 is CASSLGINGDEQFF. The CDR3 DNA sequence: TGTGCCAGCAGCCTGGGGATCAACGGGGATGAGCAGTTCTTC. The chain couples TRBV3-1 to TRBJ2-1, with a tentative D call TRBD2 (5 bases). This CDR3 is built from 14 residues. Germline V lookup: CDR1 LGHDT, CDR2 YNNKEL (reference sequence). Trimming left V 4 bases short and J 8 bases short, with 15 bases between.